This T cell receptor (beta chain) was sequenced for a study of T cells in Graves' hyperthyroidism and ophthalmopathy. Study results and caveats: Ophthalmopathy was predicted by the model a median of approximately six months ahead of onset.

This CDR3 contains 12 residues. Deletions cut 6 bases from V and 0 bases from J, with 9 bases between. The germline V gene has CDR1 SQVTM and CDR2 ANQGSEA. This clonotype was counted once. Its antigen remains unknown. TCR beta CDR3 region amplification was performed from RNA transcripts. The HTBI primer set served for first-round RT-PCR of the TCR CDR3. MiXCR, run by TCRdb on the multiplex PCR reads, gives a single entry per CDR3 protein. The data show about 350,000 distinct CDR3 sequences, 15% to 20% seen once. V is TRBV29-1 and J is TRBJ2-7; D is undetermined. The sequence was obtained from a woman aged 40 to 50 with Graves' ophthalmopathy. The sequenced sample consisted of blood. CDR3 amino acids: CSVLLSSYEQYF. In DNA, the CDR3 is TGCAGCGTGTTACTGAGCTCCTACGAGCAGTACTTC.